A single sample gave rise to the 17 T cell receptor beta chains below, sequenced in a study of persistence of HIV-infected CD4 T cells (dated by TCRdb to the early 2020s). What these receptors recognize is not known. The intended sense of this specimen's treatment or condition label: suppressive antiretroviral therapy. As a nonspecific positive control representing the CD4+ T cell repertoire, cells were stimulated with anti-CD3/anti-CD28 magnetic beads. Responding CD4+ T cells were sorted on the basis of upregulation of both CD40 ligand and CD69. The immunoSEQ hsTCRB assay version 4 in survey mode was used to sequence TCRbeta repertoires from genomic DNA. In TCRdb, the immuneACCESS table is reduced to in-frame sequences with V and J assigned. These tables do not hold every clone; where another copy was compared, an unresolved V gene accounts for under half, and the others remain unexplained. The sample profile shows about 43,000 clones; roughly nine tenths of them were found once. 0.85% to 1.3% of the sample goes to the ten largest clones.

Sequenced here: CD4+ T cells sorted from PBMCs after approximately 19-hour stimulation, sampled from a patient who received antiretroviral therapy. Interpreted using the paper, the cell subset or site label stands for: CD40L+CD69+ CD4 T cells responding to anti-CD3/anti-CD28 beads, representing the overall repertoire. The receptors shown here come from an adult man with HIV who was CMV-seropositive.

The chain uses TRBV9 and TRBJ2-2, with TRBD2 identical over 7 bases. The junction had 8 bases not matched to a gene; V was cut back by 5 bases and J by 7 bases. Germline V gene sequence: CDR1 SGDLS, CDR2 YYNGEE. The CDR3 extends over 14 amino acids. CDR3 sequence reads: CASRASGVDGELFF. The CDR3 DNA sequence: TGTGCCAGCAGGGCCAGCGGGGTCGACGGGGAGCTGTTTTTT.

This chain connects TRBV9 to TRBJ2-3; D gene uncertain. The V and J ends lost 0 bases and 0 bases respectively, with 8 bases between them. Germline V gene sequence: CDR1 SGDLS, CDR2 YYNGEE. The CDR3 is made up of 15 amino acids. The CDR3 here is CASSVGVGSTDTQYF. CDR3 nucleotide sequence: TGTGCCAGCAGCGTAGGGGTCGGTAGCACAGATACGCAGTATTTT.

The CDR3: CATTTTGAGGNTIYF. CDR3 nucleotide sequence: TGTGCCACCACCACCACGGGGGCTGGAGGAAACACCATATATTTT. The rearrangement uses TRBV25-1 and TRBJ1-3, with D perhaps matching TRBD1 (6 bases). Germline CDR1 is MGHDK and CDR2 is SYGVNS. V was cut by 10 bases and J by 4 bases, with 20 bases left in between. The CDR3 consists of 15 residues.

The CDR3 coding sequence is TGTGCCAGCATTTCAGGTTCGGGGGGGACTGAAGCTTTCTTT. It codes for CASISGSGGTEAFF. This chain uses TRBV6-5 with TRBJ1-1; TRBD1 might be the D (5 bases). The V end was cut by 7 bases, the J end by 5 bases, with 17 bases between. CDR1 and CDR2 (germline): MNHEY, SVGAGI. The CDR3 covers 14 residues.

The chain links TRBV6-1 to TRBJ1-3; perhaps TRBD1 as D (5 bases). From germline, CDR1 is MNHNS and CDR2 SASEGT. This CDR3 has 16 amino acids. V was clipped by 4 bases and J by 0 bases, with 13 bases between them. In DNA, the CDR3 is TGTGCCAGCAGTGGTGGTCCGGGGGGCTCTGGAAACACCATATATTTT. It is translated as CASSGGPGGSGNTIYF.

The chain is built from TRBV10-1 and TRBJ2-6; D is perhaps TRBD2 (5 bases). This CDR3 spans 17 amino acids. V was trimmed by 7 bases and J by 0 bases, leaving 16 bases between them. Germline V gene sequence: CDR1 WNHNN, CDR2 SYGVQD (reference sequence). CDR3 sequence reads: CASKTGNYVSGANVLTF. In nucleotides, the CDR3 is TGCGCCAGCAAAACGGGGAATTACGTCTCTGGGGCCAACGTCCTGACTTTC.

This clone was detected only once. The genes are TRBV19 and TRBJ2-1, with 12 bases aligning to TRBD2. The junction had 9 bases not matched to a gene; V was cut back by 1 base and J by 8 bases. The germline V gene has CDR1 LNHDA and CDR2 SQIVND (reference sequence). The length of the CDR3 is 17 residues. The DNA for the CDR3 is TGTGCCAGTAGTATAGGGAAGGGACTAGCGGGTTCTGATGAGCAGTTCTTC. Translated, it gives CASSIGKGLAGSDEQFF.

Worth noting for this clone: This same CDR3 is encoded by further DNA sequences in the sample. V gene TRBV18 combines with J gene TRBJ2-2; D is undetermined. The V gene's germline CDR1 is KGHSH and CDR2 LQKENI. Trimming shortened V by 0 bases and J by 1 base, and 0 bases separated the two germline ends. CDR3 length equals 13 residues. CDR3 sequence reads: CASSPPNTGELFF. The CDR3 DNA sequence: TGTGCCAGCTCACCACCGAACACCGGGGAGCTGTTTTTT.

The V gene is TRBV27, the J gene TRBJ2-1; 8 bases are shared with TRBD2. Trimming at V came to 2 bases and at J to 15 bases, leaving 15 bases not matched to a gene. Germline V gene data show CDR1 as MNHEY and CDR2 as SMNVEV (reference sequence). This CDR3 spans 15 amino acids. The CDR3 loop reads CASSLRAGGAELPFF. As DNA, the CDR3 is TGTGCCAGCAGTTTACGGGCCGGGGGGGCTGAGCTTCCGTTCTTC.

CDR3 residues: CASSERDKSYTF. The CDR3 DNA is TGCGCCAGCAGTGAGCGGGACAAGAGCTACACCTTC. The rearrangement joins TRBV10-2 to TRBJ1-2, with a possible D match to TRBD1 (6 bases). Germline V gene lookup returns CDR1 WSHSY and CDR2 SAAADI. Trimming removed 2 bases at V and 9 bases at J, with 10 bases between. The CDR3 has 12 residues.

This chain connects TRBV27 to TRBJ1-1, with TRBD1 as a possible D gene (5 bases). This CDR3 is 14 amino acids long. V was pared by 6 bases and J by 0 bases, with 11 bases between. Germline V gives CDR1 MNHEY, CDR2 SMNVEV (reference sequence). The DNA for the CDR3 is TGTGCCAGCAGCCCTGGGACGTTGAACACTGAAGCTTTCTTT. Translating gives CASSPGTLNTEAFF.

The chain combines TRBV27 with TRBJ2-7; 9 nucleotides agree with TRBD1. J lost 4 bases, V lost 8 bases, and 12 bases had no gene match. CDR3 length equals 15 residues. From germline, CDR1 is MNHEY and CDR2 SMNVEV (reference sequence). CDR3 bases: TGTGCCAGCGGGCGGTACAGGGACAGGGAGTACGAGCAGTACTTC. Protein product: CASGRYRDREYEQYF.

V is TRBV4-2 and J is TRBJ1-4; D call uncertain. The germline V and J ends were trimmed by 5 bases and 8 bases, with 9 bases remaining between them. CDR1 is LGHNA and CDR2 is YNFKEQ in the germline V gene. The CDR3 is 12 amino acids. CDR3 amino acids: CASSARQEKLFF. CDR3 DNA: TGTGCCAGCAGCGCCAGGCAGGAAAAACTGTTTTTT.

This clone was counted only a few times. This chain links TRBV6-1 with TRBJ1-5; the D gene is possibly TRBD1 (5 bases). V gave up 0 bases and J gave up 7 bases, with 10 bases separating them. The V gene's germline CDR1 is MNHNS and CDR2 SASEGT. The CDR3 has 14 amino acids. CDR3: CASSEARGDQPQHF. For the CDR3, the DNA is TGTGCCAGCAGTGAAGCGCGAGGGGACCAGCCCCAGCATTTT.

The V call is TRBV5-1, the J call TRBJ2-1; D uncertain. CDR1 and CDR2 (germline): SGHRS, YFSETQ. V dropped 3 bases and J dropped 2 bases, with 6 bases sitting between them. The CDR3 loop spans 13 amino acids. The CDR3 region has the DNA TGCGCCAGCAGCTCTAAAACCTACAATGAGCAGTTCTTC. As protein: CASSSKTYNEQFF.

The chain uses TRBV2 and TRBJ1-6, with 10 bases matching TRBD1. The CDR3 runs to 15 residues. Germline V lookup: CDR1 SNHLY, CDR2 FYNNEI. V trimming: 6 bases; J trimming: 10 bases; junction bases outside the gene matches: 9. CDR3 nucleotides: TGTGCCAGCAGCGGCGGGACAGGGGTGTTCTCACCCCTCCACTTT. Its translation: CASSGGTGVFSPLHF.

This sequence joins TRBV18 and TRBJ2-7, with 8 bases identical to TRBD1. The CDR3 has 16 residues. Germline V lookup: CDR1 KGHSH, CDR2 LQKENI. The junction had 10 bases not matched to a gene; V was cut back by 3 bases and J by 3 bases. For the CDR3, the DNA is TGTGCCAGCTCACCGCCTGGGACAGGACTTAGCTACGAGCAGTACTTC. The encoded protein is CASSPPGTGLSYEQYF. Using reference TRBV18 and TRBJ2-7 for the parts outside the CDR3, the full variable domain is NAGVMQNPRHLVRRRGQEARLRCSPMKGHSHVYWYRQLPEEGLKFMVYLQKENIIDESGMPKERFSAEFPKEGPSILRIQQVVRGDSAAYFCASSPPGTGLSYEQYFGPGTRLTVT.